This entry describes one TCR beta chain. Its antigen remains unidentified. Trimming cost V 0 bases and J 3 bases, with 11 bases left between them. CDR3 length: 15 amino acids. Germline CDR1 MNHEY, CDR2 SVGAGI. This record comes from a study of T-cell memory formation after mild COVID-19. About the research overall: TCR clustering was largely donor specific.

Whole-study findings and limits: Researchers could not confirm that second-wave clones peaking on day 37 targeted SARS-CoV-2. CM and EM subsets held most contracting CD4+ clones; EMRA held CD8+ ones. Clones contracting day 15 to 85 were balanced CD4/CD8; later expanders leaned CD4+.

MiXCR was run by TCRdb on the 5' RACE reads, yielding one entry per CDR3 protein. The sample records 450,000 to 650,000 distinct CDR3 sequences, over 15% being singletons. The TCR comes from an adult woman who had mild COVID-19 (a few samples of this study predate the infection). Cell type and time point are not known. Specimen: PBMCs or a T cell subset sorted from them (not recorded which). This sequence joins TRBV6-5 and TRBJ2-5, with unresolved D. The CDR3: CASSYSVPQEETQYF. Written as DNA, the CDR3 is TGTGCCAGCAGTTACTCTGTGCCGCAAGAAGAGACCCAGTACTTC.